Shown below are 21 T cell receptor beta chains from a single sample sequenced in a study of CD8+ T cells in alopecia areata. Extraction of RNA preceded its reverse transcription into cDNA, which served as the sequencing template. Method: immunoSEQ multiplex PCR; TCRdb's copy keeps in-frame clones and lacks some. The data contain about 180,000 clones, approximately 62% of them singletons. The specimen comprised CD4+ T cells sorted from blood, sampled at week 0. These receptors all stem from a human donor with alopecia areata.

The chain employs TRBV25-1 and TRBJ1-2; possibly TRBD1 for D (6 bases). Germline CDR1 and CDR2: MGHDK and SYGVNS. With 5 bases removed from V and 4 bases from J, the gap between germline ends came to 11 bases. The CDR3 length is 13 residues. CDR3 protein: CASSFGQSYGYTF. DNA of the CDR3: TGTGCCAGCAGTTTCGGACAGTCCTATGGCTACACCTTC.

This clone turned up a few times. This chain uses TRBV7-8 with TRBJ2-1, with 14 positions matching TRBD2. CDR3 length: 16 amino acids. Looked up from germline, CDR1 is SGHVS and CDR2 is FQNEAQ. V shed 5 bases and J 12 bases; nucleotides not matched to a gene: 12. CDR3 in DNA: TGTGCCAGCAGCCCCCTTGGGACTAGCGGGGGTATTGTGCAGTTCTTC. Its protein product is CASSPLGTSGGIVQFF.

Comments on this clone: This CDR3 is also generated by other DNA sequences in the sample. V and J are TRBV20-1 and TRBJ2-5; D is ambiguous. The V gene lost 6 bases and the J gene lost 2 bases, with 4 bases spanning the gap. The CDR3 consists of 10 residues. The germline gives CDR1 DFQATT, CDR2 SNEGSKA (reference sequence). As DNA, the CDR3 is TGCAGTGCACAACAAGAGACCCAGTACTTC. Protein: CSAQQETQYF.

This chain uses TRBV5-1 with TRBJ2-6, with a weak D call TRBD2 (6 bases). V was trimmed by 2 bases and J by 2 bases, leaving 14 bases between them. The CDR3 sequence is 17 residues long. CDR1 SGHRS and CDR2 YFSETQ come from the germline V gene. As DNA, the CDR3 is TGCGCCAGCAGCTTATGGGCGGAGGGAGCTGGGGCCAACGTCCTGACTTTC. Translating gives CASSLWAEGAGANVLTF.

Only a few counts were recorded for this clone. The chain combines TRBV12-5 with TRBJ2-5, with D uncertain. V lost 2 bases and J 5 bases, leaving 6 bases between the germline ends. CDR3 size: 12 residues. Germline CDR1 is LGHNT and CDR2 is FRNRAP. This CDR3 reads CASGLKVETQYF. The CDR3 coding sequence is TGTGCTAGTGGTTTGAAGGTGGAGACCCAGTACTTC. Full variable domain (outside the CDR3, taken from reference TRBV12-5 and TRBJ2-5): DARVTQTPRHKVTEMGQEVTMRCQPILGHNTVFWYRQTMMQGLELLAYFRNRAPLDDSGMPKDRFSAEMPDATLATLKIQPSEPRDSAVYFCASGLKVETQYFGPGTRLLVL.

There are a few counts of this clone. A much larger clone differs from this one at a single base, so this may be a read error. The V and J genes are TRBV27 and TRBJ2-2; D possibly corresponds to TRBD1 (6 bases). Germline lookup yields CDR1 MNHEY and CDR2 SMNVEV (reference sequence). This CDR3 region has 13 residues. Trimming left V 4 bases short and J 3 bases short, with 6 bases between. CDR3 nucleotide sequence: TGTGCCAGCAGTTACAGGGACACCGGGGAGCTGTTTTTT. Translating it yields CASSYRDTGELFF.

This clone was seen more than once but under ten times. This sequence joins TRBV29-1 and TRBJ2-3, with TRBD2 matching over 13 bases. CDR1 and CDR2 from the germline V gene are SQVTM and ANQGSEA. The CDR3 sequence is 15 residues long. Trimming removed 7 bases from V and 5 bases from J; junction bases left unmatched: 9. The CDR3 is CSGDPGLAGIDTQYF. The CDR3 nucleotides are TGCAGCGGCGACCCGGGACTAGCGGGGATAGATACGCAGTATTTT.

The chain recombines TRBV29-1 with TRBJ1-1; the match to TRBD1 covers 7 bases. The CDR3 is 12 residues long. Trimming removed 6 bases from V and 1 base from J; junction bases left unmatched: 2. CDR1 is SQVTM, CDR2 ANQGSEA, per germline. The CDR3 loop is CSVGQKNTEAFF. Written as DNA, the CDR3 is TGCAGCGTGGGACAGAAGAACACTGAAGCTTTCTTT.

The chain combines TRBV18 with TRBJ2-7; the match to TRBD1 covers 9 bases. The germline V gene encodes CDR1 KGHSH and CDR2 LQKENI. CDR3 size: 14 residues. V dropped 5 bases and J dropped 5; count of bases not matched to a gene: 7. The CDR3 loop reads CASSTRQGVHEQYF. The DNA for the CDR3 is TGTGCCAGCTCAACTAGACAGGGGGTCCACGAGCAGTACTTC.

In its sample, this clone was seen a few times. This chain connects TRBV29-1 to TRBJ1-3, with 8 bases matching TRBD1. V gave up 5 bases and J gave up 8 bases; unmatched junction bases: 2. The length of the CDR3 is 11 residues. From germline, CDR1 is SQVTM and CDR2 ANQGSEA. The chain's CDR3 is CSVRTGHTIYF. In DNA form, the CDR3 reads TGCAGCGTTCGGACAGGGCACACCATATATTTT. The entire variable domain, with the rest obtained from reference TRBV29-1 and TRBJ1-3, is as follows: SAVISQKPSRDICQRGTSLTIQCQVDSQVTMMFWYRQQPGQSLTLIATANQGSEATYESGFVIDKFPISRPNLTFSTLTVSNMSPEDSSIYLCSVRTGHTIYFGEGSWLTVV.

The chain carries TRBV29-1 and TRBJ2-1, with D hard to call. The CDR3 has 14 amino acids. V lost 4 bases to trimming and J lost 0 bases, with 10 bases between them. The germline V gene has CDR1 SQVTM and CDR2 ANQGSEA. The CDR3 DNA reads TGCAGCGTTGTAGCTACCCTCTCCTACAATGAGCAGTTCTTC. Residues: CSVVATLSYNEQFF.

V gene TRBV23-1 combines with J gene TRBJ1-1; D gene unclear. TRBV23-1 is reported as an ORF; its role is uncertain. V lost 0 bases to trimming and J lost 0 bases, with 11 bases between them. This CDR3 spans 16 amino acids. The DNA of the CDR3 is TGCGCCAGCAGTCAATCTAAAGGCAGGATGAACACTGAAGCTTTCTTT. This codes for CASSQSKGRMNTEAFF.

A single count supports this clone. J is TRBJ2-3 and V is TRBV4-3; unclear D gene. CDR1 LGHNA and CDR2 YSLEER come from the germline V gene. Trimming removed 2 bases at V and 0 bases at J, with 9 bases between. This CDR3 is built from 15 residues. CDR3 bases: TGCGCCAGCAGCCAAACCGTCGCTAGCACAGATACGCAGTATTTT. Its translation: CASSQTVASTDTQYF.

This chain joins TRBV19 and TRBJ2-1; 10 bases fit TRBD2. The germline V gene encodes CDR1 LNHDA and CDR2 SQIVND (reference sequence). This CDR3 is 16 amino acids long. Trimming cost V 4 bases and J 3 bases; bases outside gene matches: 6. For the CDR3, the DNA is TGTGCCAGTAGTAGTTCCGCTAGCGGGGGCTACAATGAGCAGTTCTTC. Its protein product is CASSSSASGGYNEQFF. Full variable domain (remainder filled in from reference TRBV19 and TRBJ2-1): DGGITQSPKYLFRKEGQNVTLSCEQNLNHDAMYWYRQDPGQGLRLIYYSQIVNDFQKGDIAEGYSVSREKKESFPLTVTSAQKNPTAFYLCASSSSASGGYNEQFFGPGTRLTVL.

The chain carries TRBV30 and TRBJ1-1, with D uncertain. The V and J ends lost 2 bases and 0 bases respectively, with 7 bases between them. Per germline, CDR1 GTSNPN and CDR2 SVGIG (reference sequence). This CDR3 spans 13 amino acids. This CDR3 is CAWSPIMNTEAFF. The DNA of the CDR3 is TGTGCCTGGAGTCCTATTATGAACACTGAAGCTTTCTTT.

The chain combines TRBV6-6 with TRBJ2-7; TRBD1 is a possible D gene (6 bases). Trimming removed 0 bases at V and 4 bases at J, with 13 bases between. In germline, CDR1 is MNHNY, CDR2 SVGAGI (reference sequence). The CDR3 is made up of 15 amino acids. DNA of the CDR3: TGTGCCAGCAGTTACTCGAGGGACATCTCATACGAGCAGTACTTC. Protein product: CASSYSRDISYEQYF.

A few counts support this clone. The CDR3: CASSLRPSGGRTDTQYF. The CDR3 DNA reads as TGTGCCAGCAGCTTACGGCCTAGCGGGGGTCGCACAGATACGCAGTATTTT. V is TRBV7-2 and J is TRBJ2-3, with 10 bases fitting TRBD2. The CDR3 totals 17 residues. Trimming cost V 2 bases and J 1 base; bases outside gene matches: 6. CDR1 is SGHTA and CDR2 is FQGNSA in the germline V gene.

This clone was observed a few times. The chain combines TRBV4-3 with TRBJ1-2; maybe TRBD1 (5 bases). The CDR3 is 13 amino acids. Germline V gene lookup returns CDR1 LGHNA and CDR2 YSLEER. Trimming removed 3 bases at V and 8 bases at J, with 13 bases between. Here the CDR3 DNA reads TGCGCCAGCAGCCACGAAGGGGTAGGAGGCTACACCTTC. Amino acids: CASSHEGVGGYTF.

The CDR3 bases are TGTGCCAGTAGTATCTCTGGGACGAAGCCCCAGCATTTT. Residues: CASSISGTKPQHF. This chain connects TRBV19 to TRBJ1-5; D might be TRBD1 (5 bases). The germline CDR1 and CDR2 sequences are LNHDA and SQIVND (reference sequence). V lost 3 bases and J lost 8, with 11 bases in between. The CDR3 is made up of 13 amino acids.

In this sample, this clone turned up a few times. This CDR3 is CSVGGVPTDTQYF. The DNA of the CDR3 is TGCAGCGTCGGTGGGGTACCCACAGATACGCAGTATTTT. The genes are TRBV29-1 and TRBJ2-3; D not certain. Trimming shortened V by 6 bases and J by 2 bases, and 12 bases separated the two germline ends. There are 13 residues in the CDR3. Germline V gives CDR1 SQVTM, CDR2 ANQGSEA.

The CDR3 protein is CSVESASSTYGYTF. The CDR3 coding sequence is TGCAGCGTTGAATCGGCCAGCTCCACCTATGGCTACACCTTC. The chain carries TRBV29-1 and TRBJ1-2; no definite D call. This CDR3 comprises 14 residues. In germline, CDR1 is SQVTM, CDR2 ANQGSEA. V lost 2 bases to trimming and J lost 4 bases, with 14 bases between them.